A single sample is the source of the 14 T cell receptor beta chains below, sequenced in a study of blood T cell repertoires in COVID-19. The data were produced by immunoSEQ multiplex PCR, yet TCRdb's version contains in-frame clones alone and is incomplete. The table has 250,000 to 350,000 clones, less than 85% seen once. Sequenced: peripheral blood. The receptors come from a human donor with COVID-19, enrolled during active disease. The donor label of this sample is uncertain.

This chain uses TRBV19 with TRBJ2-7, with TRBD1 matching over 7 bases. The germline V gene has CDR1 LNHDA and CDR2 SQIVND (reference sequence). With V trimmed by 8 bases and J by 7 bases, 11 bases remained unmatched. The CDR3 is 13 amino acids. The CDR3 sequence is CASSTGKGGEQYF. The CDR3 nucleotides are TGTGCCAGTTCGACAGGGAAAGGTGGAGAGCAGTACTTC.

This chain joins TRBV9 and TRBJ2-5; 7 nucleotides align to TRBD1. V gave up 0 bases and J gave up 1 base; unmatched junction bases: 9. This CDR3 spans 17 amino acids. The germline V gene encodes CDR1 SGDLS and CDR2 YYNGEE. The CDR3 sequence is CASSVGFRDSFQETQYF. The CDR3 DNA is TGTGCCAGCAGCGTAGGCTTTCGGGACAGCTTCCAAGAGACCCAGTACTTC.

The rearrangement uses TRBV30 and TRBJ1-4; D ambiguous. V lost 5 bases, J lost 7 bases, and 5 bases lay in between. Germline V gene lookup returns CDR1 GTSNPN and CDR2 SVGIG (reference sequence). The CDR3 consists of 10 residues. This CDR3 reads CAWQLEKLFF. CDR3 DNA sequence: TGTGCCTGGCAACTTGAAAAACTGTTTTTT.

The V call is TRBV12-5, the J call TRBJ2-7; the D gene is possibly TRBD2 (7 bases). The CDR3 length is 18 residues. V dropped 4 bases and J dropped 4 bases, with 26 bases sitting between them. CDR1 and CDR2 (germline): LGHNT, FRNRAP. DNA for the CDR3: TGTGCTAGTGGTTCGATTCTCACAGGGAGGGGAACTAAATACGAGCAGTACTTC. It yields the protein CASGSILTGRGTKYEQYF.

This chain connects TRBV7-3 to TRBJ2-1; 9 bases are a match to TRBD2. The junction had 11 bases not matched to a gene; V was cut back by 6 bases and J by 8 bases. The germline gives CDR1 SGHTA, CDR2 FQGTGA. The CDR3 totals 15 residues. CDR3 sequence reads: CASSLSGSRSDEQFF. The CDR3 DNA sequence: TGTGCCAGCAGTCTTAGCGGGAGTCGGTCCGATGAGCAGTTCTTC.

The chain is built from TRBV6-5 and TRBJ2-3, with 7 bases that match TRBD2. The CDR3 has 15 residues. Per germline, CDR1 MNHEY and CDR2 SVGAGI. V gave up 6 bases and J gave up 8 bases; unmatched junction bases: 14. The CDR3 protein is CASRRADGLVATQYF. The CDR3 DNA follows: TGTGCCAGCAGACGCGCCGACGGACTAGTCGCTACGCAGTATTTT.

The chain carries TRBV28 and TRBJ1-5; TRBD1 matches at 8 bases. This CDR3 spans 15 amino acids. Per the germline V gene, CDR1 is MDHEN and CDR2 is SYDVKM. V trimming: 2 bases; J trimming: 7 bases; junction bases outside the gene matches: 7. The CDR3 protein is CASSLGQGARQPQHF. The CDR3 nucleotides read TGTGCCAGCAGTTTAGGCCAGGGGGCTCGGCAGCCCCAGCATTTT. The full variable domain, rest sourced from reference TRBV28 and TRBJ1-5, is DVKVTQSSRYLVKRTGEKVFLECVQDMDHENMFWYRQDPGLGLRLIYFSYDVKMKEKGDIPEGYSVSREKKERFSLILESASTNQTSMYLCASSLGQGARQPQHFGDGTRLSIL.

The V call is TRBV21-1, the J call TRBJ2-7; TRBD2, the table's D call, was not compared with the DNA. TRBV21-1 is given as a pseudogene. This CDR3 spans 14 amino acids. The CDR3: CASSLEGPYYEQYF. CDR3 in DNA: TGTGCCAGCAGCTTGGAGGGGCCATACTACGAGCAGTACTTC.

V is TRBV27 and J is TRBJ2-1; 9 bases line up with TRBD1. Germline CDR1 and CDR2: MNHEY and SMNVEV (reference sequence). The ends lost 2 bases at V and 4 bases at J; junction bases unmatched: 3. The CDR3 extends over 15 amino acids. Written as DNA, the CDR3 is TGTGCCAGCAGTTTAGGTGGACAGGGGTACAATGAGCAGTTCTTC. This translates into CASSLGGQGYNEQFF.

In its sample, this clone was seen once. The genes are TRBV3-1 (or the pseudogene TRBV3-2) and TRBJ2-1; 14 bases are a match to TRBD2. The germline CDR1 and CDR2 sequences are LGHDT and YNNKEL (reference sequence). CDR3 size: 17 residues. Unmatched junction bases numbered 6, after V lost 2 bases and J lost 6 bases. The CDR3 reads CASSQPGLAGVGNEQFF. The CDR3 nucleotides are TGTGCCAGCAGCCAACCGGGACTAGCGGGAGTGGGCAATGAGCAGTTCTTC.

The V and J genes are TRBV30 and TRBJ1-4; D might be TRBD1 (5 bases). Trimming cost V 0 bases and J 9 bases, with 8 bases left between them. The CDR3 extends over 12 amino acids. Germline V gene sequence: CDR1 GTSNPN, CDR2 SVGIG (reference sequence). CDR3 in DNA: TGTGCCTGGAGTGTACAGGTACAAAAACTGTTTTTT. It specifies CAWSVQVQKLFF.

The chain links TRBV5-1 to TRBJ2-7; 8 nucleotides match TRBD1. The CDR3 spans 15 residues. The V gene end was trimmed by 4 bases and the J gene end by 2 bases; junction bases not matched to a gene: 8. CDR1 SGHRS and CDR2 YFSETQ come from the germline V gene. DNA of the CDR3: TGCGCCAGCAGCCCCTCAGGGGGCGCGGCCTACGAGCAGTACTTC. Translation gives CASSPSGGAAYEQYF.

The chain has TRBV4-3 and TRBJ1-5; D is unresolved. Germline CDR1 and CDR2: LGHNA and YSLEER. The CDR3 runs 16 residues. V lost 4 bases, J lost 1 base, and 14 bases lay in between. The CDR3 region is CASSLGHSASNQPQHF. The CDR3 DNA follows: TGCGCCAGCAGCCTTGGGCACTCAGCAAGCAATCAGCCCCAGCATTTT.

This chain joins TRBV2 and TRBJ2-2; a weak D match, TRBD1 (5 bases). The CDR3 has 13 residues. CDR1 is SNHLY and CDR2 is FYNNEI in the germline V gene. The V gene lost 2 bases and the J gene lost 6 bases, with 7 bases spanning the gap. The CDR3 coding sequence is TGTGCCAGCAGTGAACAGGGTTCCGGGGAGCTGTTTTTT. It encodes CASSEQGSGELFF.